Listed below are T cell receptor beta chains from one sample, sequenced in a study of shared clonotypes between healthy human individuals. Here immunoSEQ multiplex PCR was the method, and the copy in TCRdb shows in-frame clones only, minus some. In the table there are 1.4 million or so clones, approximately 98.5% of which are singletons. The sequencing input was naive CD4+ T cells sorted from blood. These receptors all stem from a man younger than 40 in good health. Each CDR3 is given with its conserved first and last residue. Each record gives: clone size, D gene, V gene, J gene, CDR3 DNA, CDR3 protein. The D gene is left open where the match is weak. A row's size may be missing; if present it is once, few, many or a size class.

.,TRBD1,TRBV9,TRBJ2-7,TGTGCCAGCAGCGTAGCTTCGGGGACAGTCGGTCAGAACGAGCAGTACTTC,CASSVASGTVGQNEQYF
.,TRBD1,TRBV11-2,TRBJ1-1,TGTGCCAGCAGCTTAGCCCCGGGACAGGGGATGGAAGCTTTCTTT,CASSLAPGQGMEAFF
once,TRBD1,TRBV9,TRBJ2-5,TGTGCCAGCAGCGTAGGACAGGGGCAAGAGACCCAGTACTTC,CASSVGQGQETQYF
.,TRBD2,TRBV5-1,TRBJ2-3,TGCGCCAGCAGCCACCTACTAGCGGGGGGAGAAGATACGCAGTATTTT,CASSHLLAGGEDTQYF
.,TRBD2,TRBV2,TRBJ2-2,TGTGCCAGCAGTGAGAGGGGGCTAGCGGGAGGGCCAACCGGGGAGCTGTTTTTT,CASSERGLAGGPTGELFF
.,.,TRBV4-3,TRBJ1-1,TGCGCCAGCAGCCAAAAACTGGGCGACACTGAAGCTTTCTTT,CASSQKLGDTEAFF
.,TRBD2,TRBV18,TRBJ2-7,TGTGCCAGCTCACTTCTAGCGGGAGATGAGAACGAGCAGTACTTC,CASSLLAGDENEQYF
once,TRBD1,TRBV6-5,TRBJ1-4,TGTGCCAGCAGTTACTCGACAGGGCATAATGAAAAACTGTTTTTT,CASSYSTGHNEKLFF
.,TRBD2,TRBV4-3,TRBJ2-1,TGCGCCAGCAGCCAAGACCCTAGCGGCGGCTCCTACAATGAGCAGTTCTTC,CASSQDPSGGSYNEQFF
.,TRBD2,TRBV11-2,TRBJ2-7,TGTGCCAGCAGCTTACGGATAGCGGGAAGACTCGACGAGCAGTACTTC,CASSLRIAGRLDEQYF
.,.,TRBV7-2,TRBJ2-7,TGTGCCAGCAGCTTAGTAGTTAGCTCCTACGAGCAGTACTTC,CASSLVVSSYEQYF
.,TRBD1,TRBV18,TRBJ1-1,TGTGCCAGCTCAAACCGGGACAGGGGTTTTACGAACACTGAAGCTTTCTTT,CASSNRDRGFTNTEAFF
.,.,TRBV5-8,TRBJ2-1,TGTGCCAGCAGCTTGGGCAGGGAGCAGTTCTTC,CASSLGREQFF
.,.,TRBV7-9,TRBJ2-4,TGTGCCAGCAGCTTAGTGGGACTAGCCAAAAACATTCAGTACTTC,CASSLVGLAKNIQYF
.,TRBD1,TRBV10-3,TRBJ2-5,TGTGCCATCAGTGGACCGACAGGGTTGGAAGAGACCCAGTACTTC,CAISGPTGLEETQYF
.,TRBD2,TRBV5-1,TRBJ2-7,TGCGCCAGCAGCTTGGCTGGGCGGGGGGGATCCTACGAGCAGTACTTC,CASSLAGRGGSYEQYF
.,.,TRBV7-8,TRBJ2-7,TGTGCCACCTCTCACGCCTACGAGCAGTACTTC,CATSHAYEQYF
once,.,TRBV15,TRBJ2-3,TGTGCCACCAGCACCCACCTTGGGGGCACAGATACGCAGTATTTT,CATSTHLGGTDTQYF
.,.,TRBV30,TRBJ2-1,TGTGCCTGGAGACCCTCCTTCGCCATCAACTACAATGAGCAGTTCTTC,CAWRPSFAINYNEQFF
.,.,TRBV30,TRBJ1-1,TGTGCCTGGAATCCGAACACTGAAGCTTTCTTT,CAWNPNTEAFF
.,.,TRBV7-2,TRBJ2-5,TGTGCCAGCAGCCAGGGACCTCAAGAGACCCAGTACTTC,CASSQGPQETQYF
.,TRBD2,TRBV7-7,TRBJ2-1,TGTGCCAGCAGCCCGCGACTAGCGGGAGACCCCTCCTCCTACAATGAGCAGTTCTTC,CASSPRLAGDPSSYNEQFF
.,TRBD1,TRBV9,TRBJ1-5,TGTGCCAGCAGCGCCGGGACAGTCGTAAATCAGCCCCAGCATTTT,CASSAGTVVNQPQHF
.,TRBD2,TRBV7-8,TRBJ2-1,TGTGCCAGCAGGCCCCCAGGGAGGGGTACGTACAATGAGCAGTTCTTC,CASRPPGRGTYNEQFF